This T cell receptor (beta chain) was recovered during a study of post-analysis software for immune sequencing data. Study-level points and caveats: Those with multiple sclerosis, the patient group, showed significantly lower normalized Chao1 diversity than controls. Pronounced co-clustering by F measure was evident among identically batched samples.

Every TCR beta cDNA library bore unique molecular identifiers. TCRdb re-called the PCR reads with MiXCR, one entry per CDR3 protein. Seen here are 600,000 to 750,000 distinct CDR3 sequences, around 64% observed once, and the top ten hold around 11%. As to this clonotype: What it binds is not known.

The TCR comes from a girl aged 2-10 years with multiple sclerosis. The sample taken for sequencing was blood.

CDR3 protein: CASRQGGSEQYF. CDR3 nucleotides: TGTGCCTCCAGACAGGGCGGATCCGAGCAGTACTTC. The chain recombines TRBV19 with TRBJ2-5; 7 bases are shared with TRBD1. The tail of the sequence fits TRBJ2-7 better, so the J call may be wrong. The CDR3 runs 12 residues. Germline loops: CDR1 LNHDA, CDR2 SQIVND (reference sequence).